The 19 T cell receptor beta chains in this list originate from one sample, sequenced in a study of blood T cell repertoires in COVID-19. Sequencing used immunoSEQ multiplex PCR; TCRdb keeps in-frame clones, though not all of them. The sample yields some 93,000 clones, approximately 86% seen once. Sequenced material: peripheral blood. These receptors were collected from a woman older than 75 with acute or convalescent COVID-19.

The chain combines TRBV2 with TRBJ1-1; tentative D call: TRBD1 (5 bases). Germline V gene data show CDR1 as SNHLY and CDR2 as FYNNEI. The CDR3 sequence is 14 residues long. Trimming took 5 bases from V and 1 from J, leaving 11 bases between them. CDR3 coding DNA: TGTGCCAGCAGTCGACTGACAGAGAACACTGAAGCTTTCTTT. Its protein is CASSRLTENTEAFF.

The rearrangement joins TRBV14 to TRBJ2-3; 11 nucleotides match TRBD2. V shed 7 bases, J shed 7 bases, and the junction held 4 bases outside the gene matches. Germline assignment: CDR1 SGHDN and CDR2 FVKESK. This CDR3 region has 13 residues. The CDR3 is CASKLAGAHTQYF. DNA for the CDR3: TGTGCCAGCAAACTAGCGGGGGCACATACGCAGTATTTT.

This clone was observed a few times. Here the CDR3 reads CASSLAGTGGNSPLHF. For the CDR3, the DNA is TGCGCCAGCAGCTTGGCCGGGACAGGGGGTAATTCACCCCTCCACTTT. The chain has TRBV5-1 and TRBJ1-6, with TRBD1 identical over 11 bases. This CDR3 has 16 residues. CDR1 and CDR2 (germline): SGHRS, YFSETQ. The trim removed 0 bases at V and 6 bases at J, leaving 2 bases unmatched.

The V and J genes are TRBV12-3 or TRBV12-4 and TRBJ1-2; D gene unclear. Between the trimmed V and J ends, which lost 2 bases and 1 base, there was a span of 5 bases. This CDR3 comprises 13 residues. The DNA for the CDR3 is TGTGCCAGCAGTTTACAGATTAACTATGGCTACACCTTC. It encodes CASSLQINYGYTF.

The chain is built from TRBV24-1 and TRBJ1-5; D might be TRBD1 (5 bases). V was cut by 5 bases and J by 7 bases, with 17 bases left in between. Germline CDR1 KGHDR, CDR2 SFDVKD. The CDR3 sequence is 15 residues long. CDR3 loop: CATSGNLGGAQPQHF. The CDR3 coding sequence is TGTGCCACCAGTGGGAACCTCGGGGGTGCCCAGCCCCAGCATTTT.

This chain connects TRBV6-1 to TRBJ2-2; D gene ambiguous. This CDR3 is 15 amino acids long. The V end lost 2 bases, the J end lost 4 bases, and 11 bases lay between the germline ends. In germline, CDR1 is MNHNS, CDR2 SASEGT. CDR3: CASSESLILTGELFF. The CDR3 nucleotides read TGTGCCAGCAGTGAATCCCTAATTCTCACCGGGGAGCTGTTTTTT.

V and J are TRBV29-1 and TRBJ2-3; D uncertain. The germline V gene encodes CDR1 SQVTM and CDR2 ANQGSEA. The CDR3 is made up of 11 amino acids. V was pared by 5 bases and J by 4 bases, with 7 bases between. The CDR3 is CSVSRADTQYF. The CDR3 coding sequence is TGCAGCGTTAGCCGGGCAGATACGCAGTATTTT.

The rearrangement links TRBV9 to TRBJ1-6; tentative D call: TRBD1 (6 bases). Between the trimmed V and J ends, which lost 4 bases and 3 bases, there was a span of 8 bases. There are 14 residues in the CDR3. Germline-derived CDR1 and CDR2 are SGDLS and YYNGEE. DNA of the CDR3: TGTGCCAGCAGCCCGACAGGCTATAATTCACCCCTCCACTTT. It specifies CASSPTGYNSPLHF.

The genes are TRBV5-1 and TRBJ2-7, with TRBD1 matching over 8 bases. Looked up from germline, CDR1 is SGHRS and CDR2 is YFSETQ. With 0 bases clipped from V and 3 bases from J, the junction kept 2 bases outside the gene matches. This CDR3 has 14 residues. This CDR3 is CASSLGTGNYEQYF. CDR3 DNA sequence: TGCGCCAGCAGCTTGGGGACAGGGAACTACGAGCAGTACTTC.

The rearrangement uses TRBV9 and TRBJ2-1; 11 nucleotides agree with TRBD2. Germline assignment: CDR1 SGDLS and CDR2 YYNGEE. The CDR3 runs to 16 residues. V lost 4 bases and J lost 7; bases outside the gene matches: 10. Written as DNA, the CDR3 is TGTGCCAGCAGCCCCTTAGCGGGGGGGGTAGGAAATGAGCAGTTCTTC. Protein sequence: CASSPLAGGVGNEQFF.

The genes are TRBV5-4 and TRBJ2-1; no clear D. This CDR3 is 13 amino acids long. The germline V gene has CDR1 SGHNT and CDR2 YYREEE (reference sequence). With 2 bases removed from V and 4 bases from J, the gap between germline ends came to 7 bases. In DNA form, the CDR3 reads TGTGCCAGCAGCTTAGGAGCGTACAATGAGCAGTTCTTC. This sequence encodes CASSLGAYNEQFF. The full variable domain, completed using reference TRBV5-4 and TRBJ2-1, is ETGVTQSPTHLIKTRGQQVTLRCSSQSGHNTVSWYQQALGQGPQFIFQYYREEENGRGNFPPRFSGLQFPNYSSELNVNALELDDSALYLCASSLGAYNEQFFGPGTRLTVL.

The rearrangement links TRBV11-2 to TRBJ2-3; weak D call: TRBD1 (6 bases). The V gene's germline CDR1 is SGHAT and CDR2 FQNNGV. This CDR3 contains 14 residues. V dropped 1 base and J dropped 4 bases, with 9 bases sitting between them. The CDR3 loop is CASSLAGQPDTQYF. CDR3 coding DNA: TGTGCCAGCAGCTTAGCTGGACAGCCAGATACGCAGTATTTT.

The V and J genes are TRBV6-5 and TRBJ1-3; 7 nucleotides agree with TRBD1. Germline trimming cut 6 bases from V and 2 bases from J; bases unmatched to any gene: 4. In germline, CDR1 is MNHEY, CDR2 SVGAGI. This CDR3 comprises 14 residues. The CDR3 bases are TGTGCCAGCAGATCGACAGGGACTGGAAACACCATATATTTT. Translated, it gives CASRSTGTGNTIYF.

This CDR3 reads CASSLGLAGVQETQYF. CDR3 bases: TGTGCCAGCAGCTTAGGGTTAGCGGGGGTTCAAGAGACCCAGTACTTC. The chain couples TRBV11-2 to TRBJ2-5, with TRBD2 identical over 9 bases. The junction had 5 bases not matched to a gene; V was cut back by 1 base and J by 2 bases. The CDR3 runs to 16 residues. Germline V gene data show CDR1 as SGHAT and CDR2 as FQNNGV.

The chain uses TRBV28 and TRBJ1-3; 9 nucleotides match TRBD1. This CDR3 has 15 residues. V lost 6 bases and J lost 4; bases outside the gene matches: 7. Germline lookup yields CDR1 MDHEN and CDR2 SYDVKM. This chain's CDR3 is CASRLGQGLGNTIYF. The CDR3 region has the DNA TGTGCCAGCAGGTTGGGACAGGGTCTAGGAAACACCATATATTTT.

The genes are TRBV6-5 and TRBJ1-1; a weak D match, TRBD1 (6 bases). With 4 bases removed from V and 12 bases from J, the gap between germline ends came to 18 bases. The CDR3 length is 13 residues. The germline CDR1 and CDR2 sequences are MNHEY and SVGAGI. The CDR3 here is CASSFGQRGGSFF. The DNA of the CDR3 is TGTGCCAGCAGTTTCGGCCAGAGGGGGGGATCTTTCTTT.

This clone appeared a single time. This chain connects TRBV18 to TRBJ2-7; maybe TRBD1 (6 bases). V lost 6 bases to trimming and J lost 7 bases, with 13 bases between them. The V gene's germline CDR1 is KGHSH and CDR2 LQKENI. The CDR3 length is 12 residues. DNA of the CDR3: TGTGCCAGCTCTAGACAGGTGGGAGAGCAGTACTTC. As protein: CASSRQVGEQYF.

The chain recombines TRBV9 with TRBJ2-3, with TRBD2 matching 13 bases. The germline gives CDR1 SGDLS, CDR2 YYNGEE. V was pared by 3 bases and J by 1 base, with 8 bases of the junction left unmatched. CDR3 length: 18 residues. The CDR3 region is CASSATSGGSPGTDTQYF. CDR3 bases: TGTGCCAGCAGCGCGACTAGCGGGGGGTCCCCTGGCACAGATACGCAGTATTTT. The variable domain in full, completed from reference TRBV9 and TRBJ2-3, reads DSGVTQTPKHLITATGQRVTLRCSPRSGDLSVYWYQQSLDQGLQFLIQYYNGEERAKGNILERFSAQQFPDLHSELNLSSLELGDSALYFCASSATSGGSPGTDTQYFGPGTRLTVL.

The chain joins TRBV5-3 to TRBJ1-6; possible D gene TRBD1, 5 bases. TRBV5-3 is an ORF; its function is uncertain. V lost 9 bases, J lost 0 bases, and 19 bases lay in between. There are 17 residues in the CDR3. The CDR3 loop is CATPGGPHSSYNSPLHF. In nucleotides, the CDR3 is TGTGCCACACCCGGGGGTCCACATAGCTCCTATAATTCACCCCTCCACTTT.